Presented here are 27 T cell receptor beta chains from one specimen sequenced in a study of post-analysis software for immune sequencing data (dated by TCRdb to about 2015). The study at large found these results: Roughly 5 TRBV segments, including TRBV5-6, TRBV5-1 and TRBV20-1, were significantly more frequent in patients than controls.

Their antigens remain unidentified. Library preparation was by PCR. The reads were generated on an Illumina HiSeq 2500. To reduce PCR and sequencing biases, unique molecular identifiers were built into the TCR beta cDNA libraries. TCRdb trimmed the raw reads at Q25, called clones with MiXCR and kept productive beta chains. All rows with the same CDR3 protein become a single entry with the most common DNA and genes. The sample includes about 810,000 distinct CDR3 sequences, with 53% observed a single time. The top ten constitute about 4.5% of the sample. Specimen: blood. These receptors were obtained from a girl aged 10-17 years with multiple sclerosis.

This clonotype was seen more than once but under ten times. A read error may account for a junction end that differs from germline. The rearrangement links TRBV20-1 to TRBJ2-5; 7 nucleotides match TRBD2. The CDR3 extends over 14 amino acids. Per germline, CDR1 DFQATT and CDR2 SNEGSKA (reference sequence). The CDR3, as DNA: TGTAGTGCTGGGGACTACGCAACTCCAGAGACCCAGTACTTC. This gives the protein CSAGDYATPETQYF.

CDR3 amino acids: CSARGGEGQVPYEQYF. The CDR3 region has the DNA TGCAGTGCTAGAGGGGGGGAAGGCCAGGTCCCCTACGAGCAGTACTTC. This chain uses TRBV20-1 with TRBJ2-7, with D tentatively TRBD2 (6 bases). The V and J ends lost 1 base and 2 bases respectively, with 18 bases between them. Germline CDR1 and CDR2: DFQATT and SNEGSKA (reference sequence). This CDR3 has 16 residues.

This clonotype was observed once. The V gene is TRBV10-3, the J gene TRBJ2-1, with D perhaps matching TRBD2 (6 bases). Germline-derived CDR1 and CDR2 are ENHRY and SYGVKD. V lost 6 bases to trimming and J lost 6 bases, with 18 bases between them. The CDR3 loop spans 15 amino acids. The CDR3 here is CAIRVGDLRGNEQFF. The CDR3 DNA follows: TGTGCCATCAGGGTGGGGGACTTAAGGGGCAATGAGCAGTTCTTC.

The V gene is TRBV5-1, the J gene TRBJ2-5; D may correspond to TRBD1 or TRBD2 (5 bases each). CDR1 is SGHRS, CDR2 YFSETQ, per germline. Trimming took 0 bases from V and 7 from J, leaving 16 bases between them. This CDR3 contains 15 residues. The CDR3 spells CASSLAVGEIGTQYF. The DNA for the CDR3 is TGCGCCAGCAGCTTGGCCGTGGGGGAAATCGGGACCCAGTACTTC.

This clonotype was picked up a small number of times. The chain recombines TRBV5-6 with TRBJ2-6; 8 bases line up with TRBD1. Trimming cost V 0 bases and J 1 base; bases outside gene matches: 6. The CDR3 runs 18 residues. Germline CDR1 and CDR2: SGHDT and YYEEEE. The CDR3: CASSLGWTGFSGANVLTF. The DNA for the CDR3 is TGTGCCAGCAGCTTGGGGTGGACAGGGTTTTCTGGGGCCAACGTCCTGACTTTC.

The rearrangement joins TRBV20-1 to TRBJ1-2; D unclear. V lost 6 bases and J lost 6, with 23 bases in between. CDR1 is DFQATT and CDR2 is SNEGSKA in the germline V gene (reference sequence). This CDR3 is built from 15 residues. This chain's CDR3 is CSATERLVEVDGYTF. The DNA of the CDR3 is TGCAGTGCGACCGAAAGACTGGTCGAAGTCGATGGCTACACCTTC.

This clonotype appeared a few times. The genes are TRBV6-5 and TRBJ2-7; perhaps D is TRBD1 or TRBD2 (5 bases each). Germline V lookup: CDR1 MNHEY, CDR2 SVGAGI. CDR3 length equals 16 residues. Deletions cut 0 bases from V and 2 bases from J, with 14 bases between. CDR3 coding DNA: TGTGCCAGCAGTTACTCGTGGGGACGGAATGCCTACGAGCAGTACTTC. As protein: CASSYSWGRNAYEQYF.

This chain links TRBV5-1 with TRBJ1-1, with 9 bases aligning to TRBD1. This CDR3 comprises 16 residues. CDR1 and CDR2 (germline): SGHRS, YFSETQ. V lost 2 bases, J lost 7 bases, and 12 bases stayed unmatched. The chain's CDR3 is CASSLRVTGGADEAFF. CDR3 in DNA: TGCGCCAGCAGCTTACGTGTAACAGGGGGCGCGGATGAAGCTTTCTTT.

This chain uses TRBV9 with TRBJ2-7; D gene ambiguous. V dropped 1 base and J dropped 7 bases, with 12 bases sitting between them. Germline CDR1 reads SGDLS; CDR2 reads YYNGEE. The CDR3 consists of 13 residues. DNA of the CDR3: TGTGCCAGCAGCGTATCCAGGTTTGGAGAGCAGTACTTC. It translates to CASSVSRFGEQYF.

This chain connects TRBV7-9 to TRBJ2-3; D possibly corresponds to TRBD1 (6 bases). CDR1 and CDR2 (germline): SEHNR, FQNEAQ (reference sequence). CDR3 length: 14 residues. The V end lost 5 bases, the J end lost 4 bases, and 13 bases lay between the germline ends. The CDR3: CASSPHRDSDTQYF. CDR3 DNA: TGTGCCAGCAGCCCCCACAGGGATTCAGATACGCAGTATTTT.

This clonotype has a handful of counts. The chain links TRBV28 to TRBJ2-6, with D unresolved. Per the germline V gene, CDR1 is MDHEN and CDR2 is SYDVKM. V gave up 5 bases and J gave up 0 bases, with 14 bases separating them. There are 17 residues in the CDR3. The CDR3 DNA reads TGTGCCAGCAGTCCGCTTGGTAGCTCCTCTGGGGCCAACGTCCTGACTTTC. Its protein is CASSPLGSSSGANVLTF. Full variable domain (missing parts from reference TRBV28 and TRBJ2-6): DVKVTQSSRYLVKRTGEKVFLECVQDMDHENMFWYRQDPGLGLRLIYFSYDVKMKEKGDIPEGYSVSREKKERFSLILESASTNQTSMYLCASSPLGSSSGANVLTFGAGSRLTVL.

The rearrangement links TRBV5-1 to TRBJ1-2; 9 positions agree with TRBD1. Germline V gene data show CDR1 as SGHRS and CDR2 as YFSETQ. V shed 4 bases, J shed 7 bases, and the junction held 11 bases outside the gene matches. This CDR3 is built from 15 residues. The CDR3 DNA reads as TGCGCCAGCAGCCCGGCGGGACAGGGTTCAAGTGGCTACACCTTC. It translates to CASSPAGQGSSGYTF.

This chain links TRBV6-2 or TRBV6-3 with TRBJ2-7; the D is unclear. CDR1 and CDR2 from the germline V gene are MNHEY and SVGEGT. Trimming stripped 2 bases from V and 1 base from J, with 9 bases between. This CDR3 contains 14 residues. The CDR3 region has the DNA TGTGCCAGCAGTTACAGTACGGTATCCTACGAGCAGTACTTC. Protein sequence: CASSYSTVSYEQYF.

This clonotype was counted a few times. The CDR3 loop is CSAERGNEQFF. The DNA of the CDR3 is TGCAGTGCTGAAAGGGGGAATGAGCAGTTCTTC. The chain carries TRBV20-1 and TRBJ2-1; TRBD1 is a possible D gene (6 bases). CDR3 length equals 11 residues. From germline, CDR1 is DFQATT and CDR2 SNEGSKA (reference sequence). The V and J ends lost 5 bases and 7 bases respectively, with 9 bases between them.

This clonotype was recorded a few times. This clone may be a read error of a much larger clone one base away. The CDR3 spells CASSQDRGHEQYF. The CDR3 region has the DNA TGTGCCAGCAGCCAAGACAGGGGCCACGAGCAGTACTTC. The chain couples TRBV7-3 to TRBJ2-7; 8 bases are shared with TRBD1. The CDR3 has 13 residues. Losses at the gene ends were 5 bases for V and 5 bases for J; bases not matched to a gene: 5. In germline, CDR1 is SGHTA, CDR2 FQGTGA.

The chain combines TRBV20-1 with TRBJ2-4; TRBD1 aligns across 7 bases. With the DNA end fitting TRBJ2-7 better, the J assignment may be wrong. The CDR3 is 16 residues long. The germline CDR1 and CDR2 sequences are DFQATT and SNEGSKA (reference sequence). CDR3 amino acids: CSARDPTTGKAYEQYF. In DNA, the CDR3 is TGCAGTGCTAGAGACCCAACGACAGGGAAAGCCTACGAGCAGTACTTC.

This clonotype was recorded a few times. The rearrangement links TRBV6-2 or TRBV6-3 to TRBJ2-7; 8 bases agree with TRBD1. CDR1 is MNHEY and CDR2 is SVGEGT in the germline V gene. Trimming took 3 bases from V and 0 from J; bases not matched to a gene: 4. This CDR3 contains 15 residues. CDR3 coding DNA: TGTGCCAGCAGTTATGAGACAGGGGTCTCCTACGAGCAGTACTTC. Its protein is CASSYETGVSYEQYF.

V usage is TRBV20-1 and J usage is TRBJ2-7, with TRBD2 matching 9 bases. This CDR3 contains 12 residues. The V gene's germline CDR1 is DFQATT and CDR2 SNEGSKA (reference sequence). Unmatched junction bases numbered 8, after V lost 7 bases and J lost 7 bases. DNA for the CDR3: TGCAGTGTAGGTGCGGGGGGGCTTGAGCAGTACTTC. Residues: CSVGAGGLEQYF.

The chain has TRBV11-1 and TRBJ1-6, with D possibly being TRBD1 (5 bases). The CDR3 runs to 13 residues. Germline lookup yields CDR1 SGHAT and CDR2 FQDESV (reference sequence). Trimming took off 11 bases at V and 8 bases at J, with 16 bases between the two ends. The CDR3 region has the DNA TGTGCCGGCGGCCCTTCGGGGGATTCACCCCTCCACTTT. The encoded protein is CAGGPSGDSPLHF.

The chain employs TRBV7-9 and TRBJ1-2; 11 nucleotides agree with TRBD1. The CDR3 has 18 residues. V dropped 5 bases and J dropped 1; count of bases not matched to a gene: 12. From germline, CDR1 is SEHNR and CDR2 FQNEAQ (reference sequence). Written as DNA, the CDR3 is TGTGCCAGCAGCCCCCCTCCGGGACAGGGGGGTAATAACTATGGCTACACCTTC. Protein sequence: CASSPPPGQGGNNYGYTF. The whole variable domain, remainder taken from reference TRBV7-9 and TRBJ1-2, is DTGVSQNPRHKITKRGQNVTFRCDPISEHNRLYWYRQTLGQGPEFLTYFQNEAQLEKSRLLSDRFSAERPKGSFSTLEIQRTEQGDSAMYLCASSPPPGQGGNNYGYTFGSGTRLTVV.

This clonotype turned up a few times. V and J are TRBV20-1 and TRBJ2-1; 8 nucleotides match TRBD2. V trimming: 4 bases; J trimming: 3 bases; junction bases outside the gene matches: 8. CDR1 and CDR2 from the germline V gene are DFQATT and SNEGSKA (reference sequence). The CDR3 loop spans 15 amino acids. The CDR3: CSATKLADYYNEQFF. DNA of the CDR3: TGCAGTGCTACCAAACTAGCGGACTACTACAATGAGCAGTTCTTC.

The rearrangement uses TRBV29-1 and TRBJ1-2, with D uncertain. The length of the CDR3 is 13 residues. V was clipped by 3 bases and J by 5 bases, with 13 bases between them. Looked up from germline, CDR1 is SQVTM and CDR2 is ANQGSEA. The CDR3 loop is CSVDTGWGYGYTF. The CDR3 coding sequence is TGCAGCGTTGACACCGGGTGGGGATATGGCTACACCTTC.

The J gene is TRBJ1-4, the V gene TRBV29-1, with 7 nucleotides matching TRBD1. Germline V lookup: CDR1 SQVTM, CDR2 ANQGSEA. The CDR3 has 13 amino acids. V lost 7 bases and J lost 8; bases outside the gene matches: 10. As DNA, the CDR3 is TGCAGCGCCCGGGACAGTAGGAGGGAAAAACTGTTTTTT. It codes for CSARDSRREKLFF.

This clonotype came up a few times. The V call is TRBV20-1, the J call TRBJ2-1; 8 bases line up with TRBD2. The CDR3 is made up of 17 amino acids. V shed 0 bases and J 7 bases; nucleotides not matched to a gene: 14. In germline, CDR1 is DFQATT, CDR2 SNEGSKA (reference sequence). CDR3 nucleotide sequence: TGCAGTGCTAGAGATATACAGCGGGAGAGAGGGTGGAATGAGCAGTTCTTC. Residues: CSARDIQRERGWNEQFF.

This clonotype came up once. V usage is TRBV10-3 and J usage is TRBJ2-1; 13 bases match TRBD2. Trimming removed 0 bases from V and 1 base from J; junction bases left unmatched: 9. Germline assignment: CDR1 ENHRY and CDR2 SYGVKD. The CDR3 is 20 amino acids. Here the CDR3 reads CAISESLGRTSGRSYNEQFF. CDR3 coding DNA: TGTGCCATCAGTGAGTCGTTGGGCAGGACTAGCGGGAGATCCTACAATGAGCAGTTCTTC.

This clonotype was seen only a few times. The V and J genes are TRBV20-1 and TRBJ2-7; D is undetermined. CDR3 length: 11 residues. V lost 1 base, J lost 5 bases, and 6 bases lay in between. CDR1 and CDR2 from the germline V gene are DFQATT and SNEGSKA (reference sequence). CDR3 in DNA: TGCAGTGCTAGAGCTGGGAACGAGCAGTACTTC. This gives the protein CSARAGNEQYF.

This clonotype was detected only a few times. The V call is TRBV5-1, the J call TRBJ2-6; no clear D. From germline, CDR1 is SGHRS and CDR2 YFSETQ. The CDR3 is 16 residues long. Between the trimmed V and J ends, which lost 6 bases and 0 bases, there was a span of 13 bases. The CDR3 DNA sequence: TGCGCCAGCAAGGTGGGCAGCTCCTCTGGGGCCAACGTCCTGACTTTC. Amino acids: CASKVGSSSGANVLTF.